These T cell receptor beta chains were read from a single sample in a study of cytomegalovirus exposure and HLA in healthy donors. The protocol was immunoSEQ multiplex PCR, while the TCRdb copy is restricted to in-frame clones and leaves out a portion. Here the sample spans about 180,000 clones, 77% being singletons. What was sequenced was PBMCs. The receptor source for this set is a man between 18 and 29 years old in good health and CMV-seronegative. Both conserved end residues are part of each CDR3. The D gene is left open where the match is weak. Rows may omit the clone size; those that give it use once, few, many or a size class.

J	V	D	size	CDR3	DNA
TRBJ2-5	TRBV7-8	TRBD2	-	CASSLVWTSGGETQYF	TGTGCCAGCAGCTTAGTATGGACTAGCGGGGGAGAGACCCAGTACTTC
TRBJ2-3	TRBV6-1	TRBD2	-	CASSVSGGARPDTQYF	TGTGCCAGCAGTGTCTCGGGGGGGGCCCGCCCAGATACGCAGTATTTT
TRBJ2-1	TRBV4-3	TRBD2	-	CASSQDLAGGYNEQFF	TGCGCCAGCAGCCAAGATCTGGCGGGGGGATACAATGAGCAGTTCTTC
TRBJ2-1	TRBV5-1	TRBD2	-	CASSLYGTSGYNEQFF	TGCGCCAGCAGCTTGTATGGGACTAGCGGATACAATGAGCAGTTCTTC
TRBJ2-7	TRBV6-1	TRBD2	few	CACSGSYVGGYEQYF	TGTGCGTGTAGCGGGAGTTACGTAGGGGGATACGAGCAGTACTTC
TRBJ2-2	TRBV4-3	-	-	CASSQDVGGYANTGELFF	TGCGCCAGCAGCCAAGATGTAGGAGGGTATGCGAACACCGGGGAGCTGTTTTTT
TRBJ2-3	TRBV14	TRBD2	-	CASSQVLGVFGLAETDTQYF	TGTGCCAGCAGCCAAGTTTTGGGCGTTTTCGGACTAGCGGAGACAGATACGCAGTATTTT
TRBJ1-4	TRBV6-1	TRBD1	-	CASRPRGQGSEKLFF	TGTGCCAGCAGACCCAGGGGACAGGGGAGTGAAAAACTGTTTTTT
TRBJ1-5	TRBV18	-	-	CASSPRTVSNQPQHF	TGTGCCAGCTCACCGAGGACAGTTAGCAATCAGCCCCAGCATTTT
TRBJ2-5	TRBV7-2	-	-	CASSSGWTQYF	TGTGCCAGCAGCTCGGGGTGGACCCAGTACTTC